This entry lists 13 T cell receptor beta chains sequenced from one sample in a study of T cells in localized non-small cell lung cancer. TCRdb's copy holds only in-frame clones and misses some; the assay was immunoSEQ multiplex PCR. Altogether approximately 34,000 clones are present, 93% being singletons, with the ten largest covering 7.9%. The material sequenced was peripheral blood, taken before any cancer treatment. The origin of the receptors is a female donor at least 60 years old with stage I lung adenocarcinoma.

This sequence joins TRBV29-1 and TRBJ1-2, with 7 bases matching TRBD1. Per the germline V gene, CDR1 is SQVTM and CDR2 is ANQGSEA. Unmatched junction bases numbered 10, after V lost 6 bases and J lost 9 bases. The CDR3 loop spans 12 amino acids. The CDR3 reads CSVRSGTESYTF. In DNA, the CDR3 is TGCAGCGTCCGTTCCGGGACAGAGAGCTACACCTTC.

The chain couples TRBV7-9 to TRBJ2-3; the D gene is possibly TRBD1 (6 bases). The V gene lost 2 bases and the J gene lost 6 bases, with 15 bases spanning the gap. In germline, CDR1 is SEHNR, CDR2 FQNEAQ (reference sequence). The CDR3 consists of 15 residues. As DNA, the CDR3 is TGTGCCAGCAGCTTAAGCACAGGGTTGGCGGATACGCAGTATTTT. Translation: CASSLSTGLADTQYF.

The chain combines TRBV29-1 with TRBJ2-3; D is unresolved. The CDR3 runs to 11 residues. CDR1 is SQVTM, CDR2 ANQGSEA, per germline. V gave up 6 bases and J gave up 0 bases, with 4 bases separating them. As DNA, the CDR3 is TGCAGCGTCACTAGCACAGATACGCAGTATTTT. Its protein is CSVTSTDTQYF.

V and J are TRBV5-1 and TRBJ1-1; no firm D call. The CDR3 has 15 residues. V was cut by 2 bases and J by 4 bases, with 15 bases left in between. Germline V gene sequence: CDR1 SGHRS, CDR2 YFSETQ. The chain's CDR3 is CASSLSPSGITEAFF. The CDR3, as DNA: TGCGCCAGCAGCTTATCCCCTTCAGGTATCACTGAAGCTTTCTTT.

V usage is TRBV7-9 and J usage is TRBJ2-5, with D uncertain. CDR3 length: 11 amino acids. V lost 5 bases and J lost 3, with 4 bases in between. Germline V CDR1 and CDR2: SEHNR, FQNEAQ (reference sequence). CDR3 DNA: TGTGCCAGCAGCACCGAAGAGACCCAGTACTTC. The encoded protein is CASSTEETQYF. The full variable domain, in which reference TRBV7-9 and TRBJ2-5 provide the parts outside the CDR3, is DTGVSQNPRHKITKRGQNVTFRCDPISEHNRLYWYRQTLGQGPEFLTYFQNEAQLEKSRLLSDRFSAERPKGSFSTLEIQRTEQGDSAMYLCASSTEETQYFGPGTRLLVL.

This chain joins TRBV10-3 and TRBJ1-1, with a tentative D call TRBD1 (5 bases). This CDR3 is built from 13 residues. V was pared by 4 bases and J by 1 base, with 7 bases between. Germline loops: CDR1 ENHRY, CDR2 SYGVKD. CDR3 sequence reads: CAISGTGNTEAFF. The CDR3 coding sequence is TGTGCCATCAGTGGAACAGGGAACACTGAAGCTTTCTTT.

The chain has TRBV10-3 and TRBJ2-7, with TRBD1 matching 7 bases. CDR1 and CDR2 (germline): ENHRY, SYGVKD. CDR3 length equals 12 residues. Germline trimming cut 6 bases from V and 6 bases from J; bases unmatched to any gene: 5. The CDR3 region has the DNA TGTGCCATCAGCGCGACAGGGATCGAGCAGTACGTC. Translation gives CAISATGIEQYV.

Remarks on this clone: One junction end does not reproduce the germline sequence, and a read error may be involved. The chain recombines TRBV19 with TRBJ1-5; no firm D call. This CDR3 is 17 amino acids long. From germline, CDR1 is LNHDA and CDR2 SQIVND (reference sequence). CDR3 protein: CASSIGVGYVYNQPRHF. DNA of the CDR3: TGTGCCAGTAGTATAGGGGTAGGGTATGTCTACAATCAGCCCCGGCATTTT. Full variable domain (missing parts from reference TRBV19 and TRBJ1-5): DGGITQSPKYLFRKEGQNVTLSCEQNLNHDAMYWYRQDPGQGLRLIYYSQIVNDFQKGDIAEGYSVSREKKESFPLTVTSAQKNPTAFYLCASSIGVGYVYNQPRHFGDGTRLSIL.

The genes are TRBV5-1 and TRBJ2-4; D is perhaps TRBD1 or TRBD2 (5 bases each). Germline V gene sequence: CDR1 SGHRS, CDR2 YFSETQ. CDR3 length: 17 residues. Trimming took 3 bases from V and 0 from J, leaving 16 bases between them. The CDR3 coding sequence is TGCGCCAGCAGCTCAGGGACCCTAAGCCTAGCCAAAAACATTCAGTACTTC. The encoded protein is CASSSGTLSLAKNIQYF.

The V call is TRBV2, the J call TRBJ2-1; D tentatively reads TRBD1 or TRBD2 (6 bases each). Germline V gene lookup returns CDR1 SNHLY and CDR2 FYNNEI. CDR3 length: 17 amino acids. Trimming took 1 base from V and 0 from J, leaving 13 bases between them. The CDR3 bases are TGTGCCAGCAGTGAAGAGGGGGGCCTTAGCTCCTACAATGAGCAGTTCTTC. It is translated as CASSEEGGLSSYNEQFF.

The chain couples TRBV14 to TRBJ2-3; a weak D match, TRBD1 (5 bases). This CDR3 has 16 amino acids. V was cut by 0 bases and J by 3 bases, with 13 bases left in between. Germline CDR1 is SGHDN and CDR2 is FVKESK. CDR3 nucleotide sequence: TGTGCCAGCAGCCAAGACCCAGGGTTGAGGACAGATACGCAGTATTTT. Protein product: CASSQDPGLRTDTQYF.

The V call is TRBV7-9, the J call TRBJ1-4; 8 bases match TRBD1. Trimming removed 6 bases from V and 4 bases from J; junction bases left unmatched: 7. The length of the CDR3 is 15 residues. CDR1 and CDR2 (germline): SEHNR, FQNEAQ (reference sequence). This CDR3 is CASRSTGGGNEKLFF. The CDR3 DNA reads as TGTGCCAGCAGGTCAACAGGGGGAGGTAATGAAAAACTGTTTTTT. The entire variable domain, with the rest obtained from reference TRBV7-9 and TRBJ1-4, is as follows: DTGVSQNPRHKITKRGQNVTFRCDPISEHNRLYWYRQTLGQGPEFLTYFQNEAQLEKSRLLSDRFSAERPKGSFSTLEIQRTEQGDSAMYLCASRSTGGGNEKLFFGSGTQLSVL.

V usage is TRBV10-3 and J usage is TRBJ2-2, with D possibly being TRBD2 (5 bases). V was trimmed by 7 bases and J by 7 bases, leaving 13 bases between them. The germline V gene encodes CDR1 ENHRY and CDR2 SYGVKD. CDR3 size: 13 residues. The CDR3 protein is CAITPRAGGELFF. CDR3 DNA: TGTGCCATCACCCCGAGGGCGGGCGGGGAGCTGTTTTTT.